The next 20 T cell receptor beta chains were all read from a single sample in a study of CD8 T cell repertoires and HIV-1 epitope variants. Produced via immunoSEQ multiplex PCR; TCRdb's table is partial and in-frame only. The sample records over 90,000 clones, 70% to 75% being singletons. Sequenced input: uncultured baseline CD8+ T cells from peripheral blood mononuclear cells (PBMCs). These TCRs come from a male donor with HIV.

The CDR3 spells CASSQEAAFDYTF. As DNA, the CDR3 is TGCGCCAGCAGCCAAGAAGCCGCTTTTGACTACACCTTC. The chain couples TRBV4-1 to TRBJ1-2; D remains ambiguous. This CDR3 has 13 residues. Germline values: CDR1 MGHRA, CDR2 YSYEKL. The V end was cut by 0 bases, the J end by 10 bases, with 12 bases between.

The rearrangement joins TRBV25-1 to TRBJ2-1, with 10 bases identical to TRBD2. V was clipped by 4 bases and J by 7 bases; unmatched bases: 13. CDR1 is MGHDK and CDR2 is SYGVNS in the germline V gene. The CDR3 length is 17 residues. CDR3 sequence reads: CASSGAGGPLAENEQFF. CDR3 coding DNA: TGTGCCAGCAGTGGAGCGGGAGGGCCTTTGGCCGAAAATGAGCAGTTCTTC.

The chain uses TRBV27 and TRBJ2-3, with TRBD2 matching over 15 bases. The CDR3 is 19 amino acids. Germline CDR1 MNHEY, CDR2 SMNVEV (reference sequence). Losses at the gene ends were 2 bases for V and 0 bases for J; bases not matched to a gene: 6. The CDR3 region is CASSLGLAGGTSSTDTQYF. CDR3 in DNA: TGTGCCAGCAGTTTAGGACTAGCGGGAGGGACATCTAGCACAGATACGCAGTATTTT.

The CDR3 sequence is CASSMAGEKLFF. DNA for the CDR3: TGTGCCAGTAGTATGGCCGGTGAAAAACTGTTTTTT. The rearrangement joins TRBV19 to TRBJ1-4; D gene ambiguous. Germline V CDR1 and CDR2: LNHDA, SQIVND (reference sequence). V was pared by 3 bases and J by 7 bases, with 6 bases between. This CDR3 is built from 12 residues.

This clone was seen only a few times. This chain connects TRBV6-5 to TRBJ2-2; 10 bases align to TRBD2. V gave up 6 bases and J gave up 2 bases; unmatched junction bases: 3. Germline V CDR1 and CDR2: MNHEY, SVGAGI. The CDR3 length is 15 residues. CDR3 in amino acids: CASSRTSGNTGELFF. As DNA, the CDR3 is TGTGCCAGCAGCCGGACTAGCGGAAACACCGGGGAGCTGTTTTTT.

V usage is TRBV9 and J usage is TRBJ2-5, with D maybe TRBD1 (5 bases). Per the germline V gene, CDR1 is SGDLS and CDR2 is YYNGEE. V lost 0 bases and J lost 5, with 14 bases in between. This CDR3 is 15 amino acids long. This CDR3 is CASSVDQGLGETQYF. CDR3 sequence (DNA): TGTGCCAGCAGCGTAGATCAGGGATTGGGGGAGACCCAGTACTTC.

The chain has TRBV5-4 and TRBJ2-5, with TRBD1 matching 8 bases. The closer fit of TRBJ2-7 to the DNA end suggests the J call may be wrong. The CDR3 contains 14 residues. CDR1 is SGHNT and CDR2 is YYREEE in the germline V gene (reference sequence). Here the CDR3 DNA reads TGTGCCAGCAGCTTCGGACAGGGTTCCTACGAGCAGTACTTC. Protein: CASSFGQGSYEQYF.

The chain couples TRBV5-5 to TRBJ2-5; the D is unclear. The germline gives CDR1 SGHKS, CDR2 YYEKEE (reference sequence). The CDR3 spans 11 residues. Trimming stripped 6 bases from V and 1 base from J, with 4 bases between. The chain's CDR3 is CASTIQETQYF. CDR3 nucleotide sequence: TGTGCCAGCACGATCCAAGAGACCCAGTACTTC.

This clone showed up just once. The genes are TRBV6-1 and TRBJ2-1; a weak D match, TRBD2 (6 bases). This CDR3 region has 15 residues. V was clipped by 2 bases and J by 5 bases, with 13 bases between them. Germline CDR1 and CDR2: MNHNS and SASEGT. The chain's CDR3 is CASSETGTPNNEQFF. The CDR3 DNA follows: TGTGCCAGCAGTGAAACGGGGACTCCGAACAATGAGCAGTTCTTC.

This clone was seen only a few times. The rearrangement uses TRBV4-1 and TRBJ1-2; D not certain. V gave up 1 base and J gave up 5 bases, with 23 bases separating them. Germline V gene sequence: CDR1 MGHRA, CDR2 YSYEKL. This CDR3 has 18 amino acids. Here the CDR3 reads CASSQVLRRADRGYGYTF. CDR3 nucleotide sequence: TGCGCCAGCAGCCAAGTTTTAAGAAGGGCCGATAGAGGTTATGGCTACACCTTC.

The CDR3 here is CASSESVRDKYF. The CDR3 nucleotides are TGTGCCAGCAGTGAATCTGTGAGGGATAAGTACTTC. This chain connects TRBV6-1 to TRBJ2-7, with D perhaps TRBD2 (5 bases). Germline V CDR1 and CDR2: MNHNS, SASEGT. The V end lost 2 bases, the J end lost 11 bases, and 13 bases lay between the germline ends. This CDR3 spans 12 amino acids.

This chain uses TRBV5-6 with TRBJ2-1, with 8 bases fitting TRBD1. The V gene end was trimmed by 4 bases and the J gene end by 0 bases; junction bases not matched to a gene: 6. CDR3 length: 16 residues. Germline CDR1 SGHDT, CDR2 YYEEEE. CDR3 amino acids: CASSPQTGGSYNEQFF. The CDR3, as DNA: TGTGCCAGCAGCCCACAAACAGGGGGCTCCTACAATGAGCAGTTCTTC.

This chain uses TRBV9 with TRBJ2-2, with D possibly being TRBD1 (5 bases). This CDR3 is built from 15 residues. Trimming removed 3 bases from V and 0 bases from J, with 9 bases in between. Germline CDR1 reads SGDLS; CDR2 reads YYNGEE. CDR3 residues: CASSAQTANTGELFF. The CDR3 region has the DNA TGTGCCAGCAGCGCCCAGACAGCGAACACCGGGGAGCTGTTTTTT.

Written as DNA, the CDR3 is TGTGCCACCAGCAGGGACCCCCGGGACAGGGTCAATCAGCCCCAGCATTTT. Residues: CATSRDPRDRVNQPQHF. The genes are TRBV15 and TRBJ1-5, with TRBD1 matching over 9 bases. In germline, CDR1 is LNHNV, CDR2 YYDKDF (reference sequence). The CDR3 totals 17 residues. J gave up 3 bases and V 3 bases, and 9 bases lay outside the gene matches. Based on the CDR3 plus reference TRBV15 and TRBJ1-5, the full variable domain is DAMVIQNPRYQVTQFGKPVTLSCSQTLNHNVMYWYQQKSSQAPKLLFHYYDKDFNNEADTPDNFQSRRPNTSFCFLDIRSPGLGDTAMYLCATSRDPRDRVNQPQHFGDGTRLSIL.

The chain uses TRBV18 and TRBJ2-5, with D perhaps being TRBD1 or TRBD2 (5 bases each). V lost 4 bases, J lost 3 bases, and 6 bases lay in between. Germline-derived CDR1 and CDR2 are KGHSH and LQKENI. The CDR3 has 12 residues. The CDR3 region is CASSRGEETQYF. The CDR3 coding sequence is TGTGCCAGCTCACGAGGGGAAGAGACCCAGTACTTC.

CDR3 nucleotide sequence: TGTGCCAGCAGCTTAGTTGGACCGGGCCGCACAGATACGCAGTATTTT. Translation gives CASSLVGPGRTDTQYF. This chain joins TRBV13 and TRBJ2-3; D gene uncertain. The CDR3 spans 16 residues. V was cut by 1 base and J by 1 base, with 12 bases left in between. Germline V gene sequence: CDR1 PRHDT, CDR2 FYEKMQ (reference sequence).

This chain connects TRBV5-1 to TRBJ2-5; D is unresolved. Looked up from germline, CDR1 is SGHRS and CDR2 is YFSETQ. This CDR3 spans 11 amino acids. V lost 5 bases and J lost 3, with 5 bases in between. CDR3 bases: TGCGCCAGCAGAAGAAAAGAGACCCAGTACTTC. Amino acids: CASRRKETQYF.

This sequence joins TRBV5-6 and TRBJ2-7; no reliable D call. Germline lookup yields CDR1 SGHDT and CDR2 YYEEEE. Trimming removed 0 bases at V and 6 bases at J, with 10 bases between. The CDR3 sequence is 13 residues long. In DNA form, the CDR3 reads TGTGCCAGCAGCTTGGCCGGGCGAGGCGAGCAGTACTTC. Translated, it gives CASSLAGRGEQYF.

This clone was recorded only once. This rearrangement joins TRBV12-5 to TRBJ2-7; no reliable D call. V lost 4 bases and J lost 4, with 8 bases in between. There are 12 residues in the CDR3. Looked up from germline, CDR1 is LGHNT and CDR2 is FRNRAP. This CDR3 reads CASGSSLYEQYF. As DNA, the CDR3 is TGTGCTAGTGGTTCTTCCCTTTACGAGCAGTACTTC.

This clone was seen a few times. V gene TRBV5-1 combines with J gene TRBJ2-2; D not certain. Germline CDR1 reads SGHRS; CDR2 reads YFSETQ. Trimming removed 3 bases from V and 1 base from J, with 4 bases in between. The CDR3 loop spans 13 amino acids. The CDR3 region is CASSSLNTGELFF. DNA for the CDR3: TGCGCCAGCAGCTCTTTGAACACCGGGGAGCTGTTTTTT.